This TCR beta chain derives from a study of OX40 agonist ivuxolimab in advanced cancers. With autoimmune disease history or systemic immunosuppression, patients were excluded. Using immunoSEQ multiplex PCR, the repertoire was profiled, and TCRdb retains in-frame clones only, with some absent. The table lists around 18,000 clones, 72% of them singletons. Germline loops: CDR1 SSHAT, CDR2 FNYEAQ (reference sequence). This CDR3 region has 15 residues. Study results and limitations: Averaging showed that CD8+ T cells had more expanded clones than CD4+ did. Not determined was the antigen specificity of the expanded peripheral T cells. In the 0.1 to 3.0 mg/kg range, CD4+ and CD8+ blood T cells had expanded clonally by week 6.

This clone was counted a single time. Its target is not known. At one end, the junction sequence differs from germline, possibly due to a read error. This clonotype originated in an adult with an advanced solid tumor such as melanoma, head and neck, liver or kidney cancer. The sample was CD4+ or CD8+ T cells sorted from blood, taken in a trial of the OX40 agonist ivuxolimab. The V call is TRBV7-7, the J call TRBJ2-2; 9 positions match TRBD1. The CDR3 nucleotides read TGTGCTAGCAGCCGGCTACAGGGGGCTTCGGGGGAGCTGTTTTTT. This encodes CASSRLQGASGELFF.